This T cell receptor beta chain derives from a study of blood T cells in healthy people across ages. Study conclusions and caveats: Compared with aged donors, long-lived donors showed fewer expanded clones, suggesting selection.

This clonotype was recorded a few times. Its antigen is not identified. Researchers isolated at least 7 million PBMCs per sample. Through a sample-barcoded 5' primer and a J-beta primer mix, a second PCR was run for roughly 6 to 12 cycles. TCRdb re-derived calls from the 5' RACE reads in MiXCR, one entry per CDR3 protein. The repertoire has 550,000 to 600,000 distinct CDR3 sequences, roughly 48% of them found once; the top ten carry around 25%. Sequencing input: blood. The clonotype was recovered from an elderly man in good health.

The chain's CDR3 is CASSVGDTTYEQYF. The CDR3 DNA reads TGTGCCAGCAGCGTAGGGGACACCACCTACGAGCAGTACTTC. The rearrangement joins TRBV9 to TRBJ2-7; weak D call: TRBD1 (6 bases). The CDR3 sequence is 14 residues long. Germline-derived CDR1 and CDR2 are SGDLS and YYNGEE. Between the trimmed V and J ends, which lost 0 bases and 2 bases, there was a span of 9 bases.